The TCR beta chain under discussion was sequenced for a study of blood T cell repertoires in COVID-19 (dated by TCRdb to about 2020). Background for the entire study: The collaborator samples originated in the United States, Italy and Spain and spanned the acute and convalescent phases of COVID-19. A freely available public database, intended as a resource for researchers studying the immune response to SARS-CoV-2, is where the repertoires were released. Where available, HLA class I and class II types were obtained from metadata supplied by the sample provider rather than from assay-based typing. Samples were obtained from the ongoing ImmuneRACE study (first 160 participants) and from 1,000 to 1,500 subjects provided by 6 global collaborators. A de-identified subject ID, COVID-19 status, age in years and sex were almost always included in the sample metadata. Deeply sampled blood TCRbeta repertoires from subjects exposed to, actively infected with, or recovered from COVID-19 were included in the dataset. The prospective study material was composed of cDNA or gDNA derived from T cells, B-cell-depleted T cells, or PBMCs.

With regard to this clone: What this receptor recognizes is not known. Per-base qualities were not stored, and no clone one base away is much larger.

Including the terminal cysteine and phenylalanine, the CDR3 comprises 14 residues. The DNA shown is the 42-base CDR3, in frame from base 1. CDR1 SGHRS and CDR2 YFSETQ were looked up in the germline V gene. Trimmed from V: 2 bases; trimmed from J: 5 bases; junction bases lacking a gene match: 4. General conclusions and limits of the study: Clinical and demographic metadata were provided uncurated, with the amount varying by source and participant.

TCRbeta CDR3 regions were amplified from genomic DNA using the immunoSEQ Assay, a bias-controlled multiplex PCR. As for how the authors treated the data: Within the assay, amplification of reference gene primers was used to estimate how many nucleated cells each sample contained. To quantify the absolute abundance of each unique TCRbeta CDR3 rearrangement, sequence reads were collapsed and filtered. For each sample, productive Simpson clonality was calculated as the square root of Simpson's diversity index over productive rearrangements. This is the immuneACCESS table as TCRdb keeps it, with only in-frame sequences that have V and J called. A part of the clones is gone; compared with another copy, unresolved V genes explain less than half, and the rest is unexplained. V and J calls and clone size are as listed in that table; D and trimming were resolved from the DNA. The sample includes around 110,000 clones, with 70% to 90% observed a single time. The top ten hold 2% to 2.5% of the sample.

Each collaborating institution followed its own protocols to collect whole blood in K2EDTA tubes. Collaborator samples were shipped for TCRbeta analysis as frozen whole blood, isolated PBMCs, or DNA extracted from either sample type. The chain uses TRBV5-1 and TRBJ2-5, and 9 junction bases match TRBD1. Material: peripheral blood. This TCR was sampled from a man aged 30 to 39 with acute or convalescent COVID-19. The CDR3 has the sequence CASSLSGTGETQYF. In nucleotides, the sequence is TGCGCCAGCAGCTTAAGTGGGACAGGGGAGACCCAGTACTTC. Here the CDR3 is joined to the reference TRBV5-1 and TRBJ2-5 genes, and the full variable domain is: KAGVTQTPRYLIKTRGQQVTLSCSPISGHRSVSWYQQTPGQGLQFLFEYFSETQRNKGNFPGRFSGRQFSNSRSEMNVSTLELGDSALYLCASSLSGTGETQYFGPGTRLLVL.